The present TCR beta chain was sequenced within a study of blood T cell repertoires in COVID-19. Across the whole study: There were acute and convalescent COVID-19 samples, and they came from the United States, Italy and Spain.

The V gene lost 2 bases and the J gene lost 0 bases, with 9 bases spanning the gap. Germline V gene lookup returns CDR1 SGHRS and CDR2 YFSETQ. This CDR3 contains 15 residues. Generated by immunoSEQ multiplex PCR, the TCRdb table keeps only in-frame clones and is missing some. The sample lists a few hundred thousand clones, 88% occurring once. The sequencing sample was made of peripheral blood. This chain joins TRBV5-1 and TRBJ1-5; unclear D gene. This TCR was recovered from a woman between 40 and 55 years old who had recovered from COVID-19. Here the CDR3 reads CASSFRGDSNQPQHF. The CDR3 nucleotides are TGCGCCAGCAGCTTCCGCGGTGATAGCAATCAGCCCCAGCATTTT.